Below are 9 T cell receptor beta chains sequenced from a single sample in a study of CD8 T cells in Susac syndrome (dated by TCRdb to between 2017 and 2020). The library was obtained by the immunoSEQ multiplex PCR assay. RNA was extracted with the RNeasy kit and about 0.5 to 1 ug was reverse transcribed using random hexamers. TCRdb reworked the public reads: Q25 trimming with fastp, MiXCR clone assembly, productive beta chains retained. CDR3 protein sequences are deduplicated, and each keeps its most common genes and DNA. The sample table holds 300,000 to 350,000 distinct CDR3 sequences, of which 92% were seen once. Clones ranked in the top ten supply about 0.07% of the sample. Sequenced input: CD4+ T cells from PBMCs. The receptors were sampled from a human donor with multiple sclerosis.

This clonotype has at least ten counts. The chain carries TRBV12-3 or TRBV12-4 and TRBJ2-3; D gene unclear. V lost 9 bases to trimming and J lost 3 bases, with 10 bases between them. The CDR3 is made up of 12 amino acids. DNA of the CDR3: TGTGCCAGTAGTCCCAGAACAGATACGCAGTATTTT. It is translated as CASSPRTDTQYF.

A note on this clonotype: The junction differs from germline at one of its ends, possibly a read error. This chain joins TRBV20-1 and TRBJ1-1; D perhaps matches TRBD1 (6 bases). The germline V gene has CDR1 DFQATT and CDR2 SNEGSKA (reference sequence). This CDR3 has 13 amino acids. CDR3 in amino acids: CSARDPFGPGDLF. The CDR3 nucleotides are TGCAGTGCTAGAGATCCCTTTGGTCCAGGGGATCTCTTT.

This chain joins TRBV6-1 and TRBJ2-2; TRBD2 agrees at 9 bases. Germline values: CDR1 MNHNS, CDR2 SASEGT. After removal of 8 bases from V and 3 bases from J, the junction contained 22 bases not matched to a gene. The CDR3 totals 20 residues. CDR3 loop: CASRGAAGGPNKRDTGELFF. The CDR3 coding sequence is TGTGCCAGCCGTGGGGCCGCGGGAGGGCCCAATAAGCGGGACACCGGGGAGCTGTTTTTT.

The chain combines TRBV7-2 with TRBJ1-5; D is unclear. The CDR3 is made up of 16 amino acids. V shed 4 bases and J shed 0 bases, with 13 bases lying between them. The germline gives CDR1 SGHTA, CDR2 FQGNSA. In DNA, the CDR3 is TGTGCCAGCAGCTCCTCAGGCACCCGTAGCAATCAGCCCCAGCATTTT. This translates into CASSSSGTRSNQPQHF.

This chain joins TRBV7-9 and TRBJ2-3, with 7 bases matching TRBD1. The CDR3 length is 15 residues. The germline V gene has CDR1 SEHNR and CDR2 FQNEAQ (reference sequence). The junction had 8 bases not matched to a gene; V was cut back by 3 bases and J by 5 bases. CDR3 region: CASSLTGWLRDTQYF. CDR3 sequence (DNA): TGTGCCAGCAGCTTGACAGGGTGGTTACGAGATACGCAGTATTTT.

The chain links TRBV24-1 to TRBJ2-3, with D possibly matching TRBD2 (6 bases). The CDR3 covers 14 residues. V shed 3 bases and J shed 3 bases, with 9 bases lying between them. CDR1 and CDR2 from the germline V gene are KGHDR and SFDVKD. CDR3 bases: TGTGCCACCAGTGATCGGGACTCAACAGATACGCAGTATTTT. It codes for CATSDRDSTDTQYF.

CDR3 protein: CSANSGRALNEQFF. As DNA, the CDR3 is TGCAGTGCAAATAGCGGGAGGGCCCTCAATGAGCAGTTCTTC. This chain joins TRBV20-1 and TRBJ2-1; 11 nucleotides agree with TRBD2. Germline V gene data show CDR1 as DFQATT and CDR2 as SNEGSKA (reference sequence). The CDR3 contains 14 residues. V shed 6 bases and J 6 bases; nucleotides not matched to a gene: 7.

This sequence joins TRBV19 and TRBJ1-5; 7 bases are shared with TRBD1. The CDR3 has 13 residues. V shed 9 bases, J shed 9 bases, and the junction held 11 bases outside the gene matches. CDR1 and CDR2 from the germline V gene are LNHDA and SQIVND (reference sequence). CDR3 DNA sequence: TGTGCCAGCGACAGGGCTTTTGGGGCGCCCCAGCATTTT. This sequence encodes CASDRAFGAPQHF. The whole variable domain, filled in from reference TRBV19 and TRBJ1-5, reads DGGITQSPKYLFRKEGQNVTLSCEQNLNHDAMYWYRQDPGQGLRLIYYSQIVNDFQKGDIAEGYSVSREKKESFPLTVTSAQKNPTAFYLCASDRAFGAPQHFGDGTRLSIL.

CDR3 in amino acids: CASSKRLAGKEQYF. The CDR3 DNA reads TGTGCCAGCAGCAAACGACTAGCGGGAAAGGAGCAGTACTTC. The V call is TRBV21-1, the J call TRBJ2-7; the D segment call TRBD2 is taken from the table without a DNA check. TRBV21-1 is a known pseudogene. CDR3 size: 14 residues.